The 15 T cell receptor beta chains in this list originate from one sample, sequenced in a study of breast tumors, draining lymph nodes, adjacent tissues. TCRdb recomputed calls from the multiplex PCR reads with MiXCR, one row per CDR3 protein. The sample carries under 70,000 distinct CDR3 sequences, 40% to 45% recorded once. The sample was breast tumor tissue. The receptor source for this set is a female donor with breast cancer. Some clones in this sample may be carry-over from other donors' samples.

This clonotype was counted ten times or more. The J gene is TRBJ2-7, the V gene TRBV6-2 or TRBV6-3; 16 nucleotides line up with TRBD2. Unmatched junction bases numbered 4, after V lost 0 bases and J lost 5 bases. The germline CDR1 and CDR2 sequences are MNHEY and SVGEGT. The CDR3 runs 17 residues. The DNA of the CDR3 is TGTGCCAGCAGTTACTCACCGGGACTAGCGGGGGGGCACGAGCAGTACTTC. Translation: CASSYSPGLAGGHEQYF.

To note about this clonotype: One base away lies a much larger clone, so this may be a sequencing read error. The chain uses TRBV5-6 and TRBJ1-2; 9 bases are a match to TRBD1. Germline V gene data show CDR1 as SGHDT and CDR2 as YYEEEE. V trimming: 3 bases; J trimming: 7 bases; junction bases outside the gene matches: 7. CDR3 length: 14 amino acids. DNA of the CDR3: TGTGCCAGCAGCTGGGACAGGGCCACCGCTGGCTACACCTTC. Translation gives CASSWDRATAGYTF.

This clonotype was observed once. The V gene is TRBV24-1, the J gene TRBJ1-2; the D gene is possibly TRBD1 (6 bases). The length of the CDR3 is 15 residues. With 4 bases removed from V and 4 bases from J, the gap between germline ends came to 15 bases. Germline assignment: CDR1 KGHDR and CDR2 SFDVKD. DNA for the CDR3: TGTGCCACCAGTGACCGAACGACGGGGGCCTATGGCTACACCTTC. It translates to CATSDRTTGAYGYTF.

This chain connects TRBV7-2 to TRBJ1-5; D might be TRBD1 (5 bases). Trimming pared 3 bases from V and 9 bases from J, leaving 18 bases between. CDR3 length equals 15 residues. CDR1 SGHTA and CDR2 FQGNSA come from the germline V gene. The CDR3 DNA reads TGTGCCAGCAGCTTGGGGGTCGGGGCGGGCTGGCCCCAGCATTTT. Translated, it gives CASSLGVGAGWPQHF.

In its sample, this clonotype was seen many times. The chain links TRBV28 to TRBJ2-1, with TRBD1 matching over 8 bases. This CDR3 region has 15 residues. The V and J ends lost 3 bases and 8 bases, in that order; junction bases with no gene match: 9. Per germline, CDR1 MDHEN and CDR2 SYDVKM. CDR3 sequence reads: CASSFQGAIRYEQFF. The CDR3, as DNA: TGTGCCAGCAGTTTTCAGGGGGCTATAAGGTATGAGCAGTTCTTC.

This clonotype was picked up many times. CDR3 sequence (DNA): TGTGCCAGCAGCCTCCGGTTGGGTGGAGATACGCAGTATTTT. The encoded protein is CASSLRLGGDTQYF. The chain combines TRBV6-5 with TRBJ2-3; the D is unclear. This CDR3 has 14 residues. Between the trimmed V and J ends, which lost 6 bases and 5 bases, there was a span of 15 bases. Germline V lookup: CDR1 MNHEY, CDR2 SVGAGI.

CDR3 sequence: CASSVLYGYTF. The CDR3 DNA follows: TGCGCCAGCAGCGTCTTGTATGGCTACACCTTC. This chain joins TRBV10-2 and TRBJ1-2; D is uncertain. Germline V gene lookup returns CDR1 WSHSY and CDR2 SAAADI. The CDR3 length is 11 residues. V shed 6 bases and J shed 5 bases, with 7 bases lying between them.

This clonotype was observed many times. The genes are TRBV10-3 and TRBJ2-7; D is possibly TRBD1 or TRBD2 (5 bases each). Trimming left V 1 base short and J 6 bases short, with 16 bases between. The CDR3 has 15 residues. Germline CDR1 ENHRY, CDR2 SYGVKD. The CDR3, as DNA: TGTGCCATCAGTGAGTTCCGGGACGGCCCACTCGAGCAGTACTTC. Translation: CAISEFRDGPLEQYF.

A note on this clonotype: One end of the junction does not line up with germline, which may come from a read error. V and J are TRBV7-9 and TRBJ2-5; perhaps D is TRBD1 or TRBD2 (5 bases each). This CDR3 is 13 amino acids long. Per the germline V gene, CDR1 is SEHNR and CDR2 is FQNEAQ (reference sequence). CDR3 loop: CASSLVREGTQYF. CDR3 sequence (DNA): TGTGCCAGCAGCTTGGTCAGAGAAGGGACCCAGTACTTT.

This clonotype showed up many times. The chain recombines TRBV12-5 with TRBJ1-2, with TRBD1 matching 7 bases. The CDR3 contains 16 residues. Germline assignment: CDR1 LGHNT and CDR2 FRNRAP. V lost 4 bases to trimming and J lost 7 bases; unmatched junction nucleotides: 15. The CDR3 here is CASGYSLPGTALGYTF. In DNA, the CDR3 is TGTGCTAGTGGTTATTCACTTCCCGGGACAGCACTTGGCTACACCTTC. Full variable domain (outside the CDR3, taken from reference TRBV12-5 and TRBJ1-2): DARVTQTPRHKVTEMGQEVTMRCQPILGHNTVFWYRQTMMQGLELLAYFRNRAPLDDSGMPKDRFSAEMPDATLATLKIQPSEPRDSAVYFCASGYSLPGTALGYTFGSGTRLTVV.

This clonotype was observed at least ten times. The CDR3 loop reads CASSSGTGDFYGYTF. In DNA form, the CDR3 reads TGTGCCAGTAGTTCCGGGACAGGGGACTTCTATGGCTACACCTTC. V is TRBV19 and J is TRBJ1-2, with TRBD1 identical over 10 bases. The ends lost 5 bases at V and 4 bases at J; junction bases unmatched: 7. CDR1 LNHDA and CDR2 SQIVND come from the germline V gene (reference sequence). The CDR3 is 15 residues long.

Concerning this clonotype itself: This CDR3 fails to terminate in the conserved phenylalanine or tryptophan, so it likely reflects a read error. The CDR3 loop is CASSKPGGLGNTIYL. CDR3 bases: TGTGCCAGCAGTAAACCGGGGGGCCTTGGAAACACCATATATCTT. V usage is TRBV25-1 and J usage is TRBJ1-3; TRBD1 is a possible D gene (6 bases). Germline-derived CDR1 and CDR2 are MGHDK and SYGVNS. V was cut by 5 bases and J by 3 bases, with 14 bases left in between. CDR3 length: 15 amino acids.

The chain uses TRBV25-1 and TRBJ1-5; a weak D match, TRBD1 (5 bases). V dropped 4 bases and J dropped 10 bases, with 17 bases sitting between them. CDR3 size: 14 residues. Germline CDR1 reads MGHDK; CDR2 reads SYGVNS. The CDR3 protein is CASSARATGSPQHF. The CDR3, as DNA: TGTGCCAGCAGTGCTAGAGCAACAGGCAGCCCCCAGCATTTT.

This clonotype was observed at least ten times. The chain links TRBV9 to TRBJ2-1, with TRBD2 identical over 10 bases. The CDR3 length is 14 residues. The junction had 4 bases not matched to a gene; V was cut back by 4 bases and J by 6 bases. The V gene's germline CDR1 is SGDLS and CDR2 YYNGEE. The CDR3 nucleotides read TGTGCCAGCAGCTTGACTAGCGGGTTCAATGAGCAGTTCTTC. This codes for CASSLTSGFNEQFF.

This clonotype was detected ten times or more. The rearrangement joins TRBV7-3 to TRBJ2-7; TRBD1 agrees at 8 bases. The germline gives CDR1 SGHTA, CDR2 FQGTGA. J gave up 6 bases and V 2 bases, and 3 bases lay outside the gene matches. The CDR3 runs to 13 residues. Here the CDR3 reads CASSLDRGREQYF. The CDR3 DNA reads TGTGCCAGCAGCTTAGACAGGGGACGCGAGCAGTACTTC. Full variable domain (missing parts from reference TRBV7-3 and TRBJ2-7): GAGVSQTPSNKVTEKGKYVELRCDPISGHTALYWYRQSLGQGPEFLIYFQGTGAADDSGLPNDRFFAVRPEGSVSTLKIQRTERGDSAVYLCASSLDRGREQYFGPGTRLTVT.